This entry concerns a single T cell receptor beta chain. What it binds is not known. This specimen belongs to a study of cytomegalovirus exposure and HLA in healthy donors. Separate from the approximately 670-subject first cohort, the roughly 120-subject validation cohort was the one that the donors belonged to. Here immunoSEQ multiplex PCR was the method, and the copy in TCRdb shows in-frame clones only, minus some. The sample lists about 110,000 clones, 90% to 96% seen once, with about 0.7% in the top ten. Overall study findings and caveats: Per published reports, the classifier diagnosed cytomegalovirus status with high specificity and sensitivity. First-cohort TCR clusters tended to co-occur in the roughly 120 validation repertoires, a later analysis found.

This receptor was taken from a woman under 30 in good health and CMV-seronegative. The sample comprised PBMCs.

The CDR3 loop reads CASSPLAWDRVIPNTGELFF. The CDR3 DNA reads as TGTGCCAGCAGCCCCCTCGCCTGGGACAGGGTTATTCCAAACACCGGGGAGCTGTTTTTT. The rearrangement uses TRBV4-2 and TRBJ2-2; TRBD1 matches 9 bases. CDR1 is LGHNA, CDR2 YNFKEQ, per germline. The CDR3 is 20 residues long. The V gene end was trimmed by 4 bases and the J gene end by 2 bases; junction bases not matched to a gene: 17.